One sample yielded the 9 T cell receptor beta chains listed below, sequenced in a study of shared clonotypes between healthy human individuals. The table came from immunoSEQ multiplex PCR; TCRdb's copy has only in-frame clones and leaves some out. The table shows some 1 million clones, with roughly 70% occurring only once. The sequencing input was memory CD4+ T cells sorted from blood. Sample subset: CD45RA-negative fraction. The receptors originated from a man aged 18-30 years in good health.

The V call is TRBV30, the J call TRBJ1-5; 7 positions agree with TRBD1. The CDR3 loop spans 14 amino acids. With 1 base clipped from V and 2 bases from J, the junction kept 2 bases outside the gene matches. Germline V gene data show CDR1 as GTSNPN and CDR2 as SVGIG (reference sequence). CDR3 region: CAWSGGQRNQPQHF. The CDR3 region has the DNA TGTGCCTGGAGTGGGGGACAGCGCAATCAGCCCCAGCATTTT. Variable domain in full (rest from reference TRBV30 and TRBJ1-5): SQTIHQWPATLVQPVGSPLSLECTVEGTSNPNLYWYRQAAGRGLQLLFYSVGIGQISSEVPQNLSASRPQDRQFILSSKKLLLSDSGFYLCAWSGGQRNQPQHFGDGTRLSIL.

The chain recombines TRBV6-6 with TRBJ2-6; TRBD1 might be the D (5 bases). V was pared by 8 bases and J by 2 bases, with 7 bases between. The V gene's germline CDR1 is MNHNY and CDR2 SVGAGI (reference sequence). CDR3 length equals 13 residues. CDR3 region: CASGAAGANVLTF. The CDR3 region has the DNA TGTGCCAGCGGGGCGGCTGGGGCCAACGTCCTGACTTTC.

This clone was counted only a few times. This rearrangement joins TRBV5-1 to TRBJ1-2; D remains ambiguous. CDR1 is SGHRS and CDR2 is YFSETQ in the germline V gene. The CDR3 has 14 amino acids. With 2 bases removed from V and 3 bases from J, the gap between germline ends came to 11 bases. CDR3 loop: CASSFPGNDYGYTF. The CDR3 coding sequence is TGCGCCAGCAGCTTCCCCGGGAATGACTATGGCTACACCTTC. The full variable domain, its missing parts supplied by reference TRBV5-1 and TRBJ1-2, is KAGVTQTPRYLIKTRGQQVTLSCSPISGHRSVSWYQQTPGQGLQFLFEYFSETQRNKGNFPGRFSGRQFSNSRSEMNVSTLELGDSALYLCASSFPGNDYGYTFGSGTRLTVV.

Notes on this clone: A clone one base away is much larger, so this may be a read error. CDR3 in DNA: TGCGCCAGCAGCTTGGAAGGGGGCGCCGGGGAGCTGTTTTTT. Translated, it gives CASSLEGGAGELFF. The chain joins TRBV5-1 to TRBJ2-2, with TRBD1 matching over 7 bases. J gave up 6 bases and V 0 bases, and 2 bases lay outside the gene matches. The CDR3 is 14 amino acids. The germline V gene has CDR1 SGHRS and CDR2 YFSETQ.

Notes on this clone: Other DNA sequences within the sample encode an identical CDR3. V is TRBV7-2 and J is TRBJ2-7; a weak D match, TRBD2 (6 bases). Germline CDR1 and CDR2: SGHTA and FQGNSA. Between the trimmed V and J ends, which lost 4 bases and 4 bases, there was a span of 14 bases. The CDR3 length is 14 residues. CDR3 in amino acids: CASSSGLTLYEQYF. For the CDR3, the DNA is TGTGCCAGCAGCTCGGGACTCACCCTTTACGAGCAGTACTTC.

The gene calls are TRBV11-3 and TRBJ2-2; 7 bases align to TRBD1. In germline, CDR1 is SGHNT, CDR2 YENEEA. CDR3 length: 16 residues. With 2 bases clipped from V and 4 bases from J, the junction kept 7 bases outside the gene matches. CDR3 bases: TGTGCCAGCAGCTTATTCTCAGGGGGTAGCACCGGGGAGCTGTTTTTT. Protein: CASSLFSGGSTGELFF.

The rearrangement links TRBV7-9 to TRBJ2-7; D unclear. The CDR3 consists of 15 residues. The V end lost 5 bases, the J end lost 0 bases, and 14 bases lay between the germline ends. CDR1 is SEHNR and CDR2 is FQNEAQ in the germline V gene (reference sequence). CDR3 sequence: CASSEGSPTSYEQYF. The CDR3 DNA reads as TGTGCCAGCAGCGAAGGGTCGCCCACCTCCTACGAGCAGTACTTC.

The genes are TRBV5-1 and TRBJ2-1; D gene ambiguous. The length of the CDR3 is 15 residues. V lost 0 bases, J lost 9 bases, and 16 bases lay in between. The germline V gene encodes CDR1 SGHRS and CDR2 YFSETQ. The CDR3 region is CASSLGASARPEQFF. The CDR3 DNA follows: TGCGCCAGCAGCTTGGGAGCTTCAGCGAGGCCTGAGCAGTTCTTC.

The table lists this clone with a count of one. CDR3 region: CASKLKSIGTGFYNEQFF. DNA of the CDR3: TGTGCCAGCAAGCTTAAGTCCATAGGGACAGGGTTTTACAATGAGCAGTTCTTC. The chain links TRBV13 to TRBJ2-1, with 9 bases aligning to TRBD1. V lost 7 bases and J lost 4; bases outside the gene matches: 17. The CDR3 consists of 18 residues. The V gene's germline CDR1 is PRHDT and CDR2 FYEKMQ (reference sequence). Drawing the rest from reference TRBV13 and TRBJ2-1, the complete variable domain is AAGVIQSPRHLIKEKRETATLKCYPIPRHDTVYWYQQGPGQDPQFLISFYEKMQSDKGSIPDRFSAQQFSDYHSELNMSSLELGDSALYFCASKLKSIGTGFYNEQFFGPGTRLTVL.